The present entry profiles one TCR beta chain with its context. This CDR3 contains 13 residues. Germline V lookup: CDR1 MNHEY, CDR2 SMNVEV (reference sequence). This specimen belongs to a study of monozygotic twins with inflammatory bowel disease. cDNA synthesis was performed in eight separate reactions for each sample. TCRdb re-called the 5' RACE reads; one entry per CDR3 protein, DNA not given. Here the sample table reports approximately 400,000 distinct CDR3 sequences. This clonotype was obtained from a human donor with ulcerative colitis or Crohn's disease, or a healthy co-twin of an affected twin (not recorded which). The chain carries TRBV27 and TRBJ2-7; TCRdb's D call of TRBD1 is untestable without DNA. Sample: blood. CDR3 region: CASSQTGGGEQYF.